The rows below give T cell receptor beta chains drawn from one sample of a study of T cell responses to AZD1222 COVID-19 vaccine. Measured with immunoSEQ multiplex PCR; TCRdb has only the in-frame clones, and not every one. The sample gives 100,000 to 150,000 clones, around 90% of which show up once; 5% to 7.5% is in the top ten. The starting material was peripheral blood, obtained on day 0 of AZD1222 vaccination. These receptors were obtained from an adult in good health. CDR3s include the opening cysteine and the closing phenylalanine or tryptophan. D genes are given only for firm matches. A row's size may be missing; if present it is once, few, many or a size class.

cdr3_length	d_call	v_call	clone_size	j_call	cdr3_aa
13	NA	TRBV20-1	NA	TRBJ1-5	CSASGAPGQPQHF
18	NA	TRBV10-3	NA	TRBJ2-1	CAINPTLDSSSSYNEQFF
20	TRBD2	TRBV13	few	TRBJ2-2	CASSSHSMTSGGRNTGELFF
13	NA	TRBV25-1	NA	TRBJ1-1	CASSSGWDTEAFF
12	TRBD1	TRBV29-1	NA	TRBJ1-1	CSSRTGNTEAFF
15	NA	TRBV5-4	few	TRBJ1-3	CASSSGGSPGNTIYF
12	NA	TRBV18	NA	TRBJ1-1	CASRTTVAEAFF
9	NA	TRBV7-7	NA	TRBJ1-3	CASSFHDNF
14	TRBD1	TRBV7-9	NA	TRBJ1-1	CASSNDRAVTEAFF
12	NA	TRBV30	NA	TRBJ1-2	CAWGRGNYGYTF
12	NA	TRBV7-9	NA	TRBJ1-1	CASRQGFTEAFF
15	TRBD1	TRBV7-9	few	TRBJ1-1	CASSVITGGAFEAFF
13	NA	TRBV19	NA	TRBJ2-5	CASSLPIQETQYF
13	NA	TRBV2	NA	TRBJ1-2	CASSAGQNYGYTF
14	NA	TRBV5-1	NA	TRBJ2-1	CASSLGDNYNEQFF
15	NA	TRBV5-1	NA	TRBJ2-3	CASSLDPPPADTQYF
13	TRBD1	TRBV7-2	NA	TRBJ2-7	CASTPDRGHEQYF
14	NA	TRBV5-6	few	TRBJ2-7	CASSWKAGAYEQYF
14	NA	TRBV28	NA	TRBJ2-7	CASSSISNPYEQYF
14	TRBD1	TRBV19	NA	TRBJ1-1	CASSTQGVNTEAFF
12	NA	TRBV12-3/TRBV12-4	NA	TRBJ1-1	CASRPTSTEAFF
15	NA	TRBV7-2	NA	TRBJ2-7	CASSLATGPSYEQYF
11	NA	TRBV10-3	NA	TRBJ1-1	CAIKEGAEAFF
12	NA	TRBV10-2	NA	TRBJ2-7	CASSESPYEQYF
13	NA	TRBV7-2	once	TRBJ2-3	CASSLAYGDTQYF
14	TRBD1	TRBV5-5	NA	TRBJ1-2	CASSLGQGNYGYTF
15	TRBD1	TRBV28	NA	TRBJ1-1	CASSLGNRGWGEAFF
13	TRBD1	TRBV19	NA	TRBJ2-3	CASSRGQPDTQYF
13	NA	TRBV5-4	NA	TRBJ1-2	CASSLVGDYGYTF
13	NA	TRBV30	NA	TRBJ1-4	CAWSRGVGEKLFF
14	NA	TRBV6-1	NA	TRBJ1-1	CASSWFAPDTEAFF
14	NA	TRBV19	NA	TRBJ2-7	CASTSGVDNVKQYF
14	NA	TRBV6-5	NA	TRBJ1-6	CASTVSPYNSPLHF
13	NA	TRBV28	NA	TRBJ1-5	CASGGHVTEPQHF
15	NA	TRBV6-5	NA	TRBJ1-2	CASSYELGRNYGYTF
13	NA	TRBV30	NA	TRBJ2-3	CAWGSGSGDTQYF
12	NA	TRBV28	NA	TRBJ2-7	CATLDYSYEQYF
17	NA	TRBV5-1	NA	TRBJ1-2	CASSLEGAGLGLAGYTF
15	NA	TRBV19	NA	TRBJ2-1	CASSPQAPVNNEQFF
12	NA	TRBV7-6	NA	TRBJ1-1	CASSTDGIEAFF
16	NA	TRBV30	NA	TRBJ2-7	CAYRTEVLSTRGEQYF
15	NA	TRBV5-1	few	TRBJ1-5	CASSLSDGINQPQHF
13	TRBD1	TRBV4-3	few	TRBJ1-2	CASGDRANYGYTF
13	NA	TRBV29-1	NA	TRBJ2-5	CSVGADTQETQYF
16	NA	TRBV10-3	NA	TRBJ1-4	CAISEDRRGLNEKLFF
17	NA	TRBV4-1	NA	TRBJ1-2	CASSPRSPTTGDYGYTF
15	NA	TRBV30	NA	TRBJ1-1	CAWTYPGSWNTEAFF
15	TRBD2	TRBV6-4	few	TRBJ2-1	CASSPSGGASNEQFF
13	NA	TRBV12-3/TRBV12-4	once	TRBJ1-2	CASSRLSELGYTF
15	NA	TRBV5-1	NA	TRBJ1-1	CASSLDETGKTEAFF
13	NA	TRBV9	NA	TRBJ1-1	CASSVTGYGEAFF
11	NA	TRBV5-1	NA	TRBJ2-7	CASSFRYEQYF
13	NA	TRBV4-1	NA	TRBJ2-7	CASSHLEAYEQYF
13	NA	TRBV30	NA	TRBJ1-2	CACGGSRMYGYTF
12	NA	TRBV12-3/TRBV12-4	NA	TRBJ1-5	CASTGTNQPQHF
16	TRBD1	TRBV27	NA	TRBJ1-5	CASSLQGARGNQPQHF
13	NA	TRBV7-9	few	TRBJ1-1	CASSFRDKLAAFF
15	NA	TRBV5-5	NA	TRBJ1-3	CASSSQGLSGNTIYF
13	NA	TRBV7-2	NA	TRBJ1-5	CASSLSQGQPQHF